The present entry profiles one T cell receptor beta chain with its context. The trim removed 5 bases at V and 9 bases at J, leaving 6 bases unmatched. The CDR3 is made up of 15 amino acids. The germline gives CDR1 MNHEY, CDR2 SMNVEV (reference sequence). These data belong to a study of T cell changes during pregnancy in multiple sclerosis. The assay was immunoSEQ multiplex PCR, and TCRdb's table has in-frame clones only and misses some. The sample holds roughly 38,000 clones, 88% seen once. This sequence joins TRBV27 and TRBJ1-6, with 11 nucleotides matching TRBD1. The origin of this receptor is a female donor with multiple sclerosis, enrolled in a pregnancy study. The sample in question was CD8+ T cells from peripheral blood mononuclear cells, obtained in the third trimester of pregnancy. CDR3 loop: CASSRGTGGRSPLHF. The CDR3 DNA reads TGTGCCAGCAGTAGGGGGACAGGGGGTCGTTCACCCCTCCACTTT.